The rows below give T cell receptor beta chains drawn from one sample of a study of T cell responses to AZD1222 COVID-19 vaccine. The protocol was immunoSEQ multiplex PCR, while the TCRdb copy is restricted to in-frame clones and leaves out a portion. The sample includes approximately 79,000 clones, about 90% of them seen just once. The sample was peripheral blood, taken on day 0 of AZD1222 vaccination. Receptors originate from an adult in good health. CDR3s include the opening cysteine and the closing phenylalanine or tryptophan. D genes are given only for firm matches. Clone size, where shown, is once, few, many, or a class for clones that have expanded.

TRBV29-1	NA	NA	TRBJ2-5	TGCAGCGTTGATCGGGGGAGAGGAATCCAAGAGACCCAGTACTTC	CSVDRGRGIQETQYF
TRBV4-2	NA	NA	TRBJ1-6	TGTGCCAGCAGCCAAGATAGCCTCTCGGGGAGATATAATTCACCCCTCCACTTT	CASSQDSLSGRYNSPLHF
TRBV2	TRBD1	NA	TRBJ1-3	TGTGCCAGCAGTGGACCCGGGACAGTGAGCTCTGGAAACACCATATATTTT	CASSGPGTVSSGNTIYF
TRBV11-1	NA	NA	TRBJ1-2	TGTGCCAGCAGCCGCGGGAAGGATGGCTACACCTTC	CASSRGKDGYTF
TRBV21-1	NA	NA	TRBJ1-5	TGTGCCAGCAGCATCCGCCCGGACAAAAATGGCAATCAGCCCCAGCATTTT	CASSIRPDKNGNQPQHF
TRBV7-9	TRBD2	NA	TRBJ2-1	TGTGCCAGCAGCTTAGGTTTGGCGGGGGAAACTTCGGAGCAGTTCTTC	CASSLGLAGETSEQFF
TRBV5-4	TRBD1	NA	TRBJ1-1	TGTGCCAGCAGCTTGGAGGCAGGGGGGAACACTGAAGCTTTCTTT	CASSLEAGGNTEAFF
TRBV4-1	NA	NA	TRBJ1-3	TGCGCCAGCAGCCTCATAGTTGACGGAAGGGAGAGAAACACCATATATTTT	CASSLIVDGRERNTIYF
TRBV28	NA	NA	TRBJ1-2	TGTGCCAGCAGTTTAGGGGGCTCTGGCTATGGCTACACCTTC	CASSLGGSGYGYTF
TRBV5-4	NA	NA	TRBJ2-7	TGTGCCAGCAGCCCCGACTCTACCTCCTACGAGCAGTACTTC	CASSPDSTSYEQYF
TRBV29-1	NA	NA	TRBJ2-5	TGCAGCGTACGAGATCCGGGGGAGACCCAGTACTTC	CSVRDPGETQYF
TRBV18	NA	NA	TRBJ1-1	TGTGCCAGCTCACCAGGGGTTTCGAACACTGAAGCTTTCTTT	CASSPGVSNTEAFF
TRBV19	TRBD1	NA	TRBJ2-2	TGTGCCAGTTCGCCGGACAGGGTTAACGGGGAGCTGTTTTTT	CASSPDRVNGELFF
TRBV19	NA	NA	TRBJ1-1	TGTGCCAGTAGTACAGAACCGGGCCACAGGGACACTGAAGCTTTCTTT	CASSTEPGHRDTEAFF
TRBV2	NA	NA	TRBJ1-2	TGTGCCAGCAGCGTACAGGGCAGGGATGGCTACACCTTC	CASSVQGRDGYTF
TRBV20-1	NA	NA	TRBJ1-2	TGCAGTGCTAGAGACCCTCCGGGCTACACCTTC	CSARDPPGYTF
TRBV5-1	TRBD1	NA	TRBJ1-4	TGCGCCAGCAGCCCCGGGACAGGAGGTCATGAAAAACTGTTTTTT	CASSPGTGGHEKLFF
TRBV4-1	NA	NA	TRBJ2-3	TGCGCCAGCAGCCCTCGATCGAGCACAGATACGCAGTATTTT	CASSPRSSTDTQYF
TRBV2	NA	few	TRBJ2-4	TGTGCCAGCAGTGGCGTCGGGAAAAACATTCAGTACTTC	CASSGVGKNIQYF
TRBV5-1	NA	NA	TRBJ2-3	TGCGCCAGCAGCTTGGAGAGGCTTGTAGGGGATACGCAGTATTTT	CASSLERLVGDTQYF
TRBV7-9	TRBD1	NA	TRBJ1-6	TGTGCCAGCAGCTTTGAGACAGGGGAATCACCCCTCCACTTT	CASSFETGESPLHF
TRBV18	NA	once	TRBJ1-1	TGTGCCAGCTCACCATTTGGGACTCCCTCAACGAGCACTGAAGCTTTCTTT	CASSPFGTPSTSTEAFF
TRBV4-2	NA	NA	TRBJ1-5	TGTGCCAGCAGCCAAGATGAAGGGGAGGGCAATCAGCCCCAGCATTTT	CASSQDEGEGNQPQHF
TRBV9	NA	NA	TRBJ2-1	TGTGCCAGCAGCGTCTCGGGGGAGCAGTTCTTC	CASSVSGEQFF
TRBV3-1/TRBV3-2	NA	NA	TRBJ1-3	TGTGCCAGCAGCCAAGCAGGGGTGGGAAACACCATATATTTT	CASSQAGVGNTIYF
TRBV2	NA	large	TRBJ1-1	TGTGCCAGCAATGACGGGCAGGGGCTGAACACTGAAGCTTTCTTT	CASNDGQGLNTEAFF
TRBV28	TRBD1	NA	TRBJ1-2	TGTGCCAGCAGAGCACCGGGACAGGGCCCTTATAATGGCTACACCTTC	CASRAPGQGPYNGYTF
TRBV7-2	NA	NA	TRBJ1-6	TGTGCCAGCAGCCTAACCCGGGGCTCAAATTCACCCCTCCACTTT	CASSLTRGSNSPLHF
TRBV28	NA	few	TRBJ2-7	TGTGCCAGCAGTTTATGGAAGGGGTCTCGGGAGCAGTACTTC	CASSLWKGSREQYF
TRBV9	NA	NA	TRBJ1-3	TGTGCCAGCAGCCTCGTCGCCTACTCTGGAAACACCATATATTTT	CASSLVAYSGNTIYF
TRBV2	TRBD1	NA	TRBJ1-3	TGTGCCAGCACAGGGGGAATAGGTGGAAACACCATATATTTT	CASTGGIGGNTIYF
TRBV12-5	NA	NA	TRBJ1-6	TGTGCTAGTGGTTTCCAAAATTCACCCCTCCACTTT	CASGFQNSPLHF
TRBV12-5	NA	NA	TRBJ2-5	TGTGCTAGTGGTTTCGACGGCGGTGAGACCCAGTACTTC	CASGFDGGETQYF
TRBV6-6	TRBD1	NA	TRBJ1-2	TGTGCCAGCAGTTCCGACAGGGAGGATAAGGGCTACACCTTC	CASSSDREDKGYTF
TRBV7-2	TRBD2	NA	TRBJ2-5	TGTGCCAGCAGCCCAGCTGGCGGGAGCGGACAAGAGACCCAGTACTTC	CASSPAGGSGQETQYF
TRBV5-4	TRBD2	NA	TRBJ2-1	TGTGCCAGCAGCCTATCCCAAAGCGGGAGGGCCTACAATGAGCAGTTCTTC	CASSLSQSGRAYNEQFF
TRBV30	NA	NA	TRBJ1-5	TGTGCCTGGAGTGTACCTTACTTCAATCAGCCCCAGCATTTT	CAWSVPYFNQPQHF
TRBV5-4	TRBD2	NA	TRBJ2-7	TGTGCCAGCAGCCCCGGGACTAGCGGGGTGTACGAGCAGTACTTC	CASSPGTSGVYEQYF
TRBV27	NA	few	TRBJ1-5	TGTGCCAGCAGTTTAAAGGCACGCCAGCCCCAGCATTTT	CASSLKARQPQHF
TRBV5-1	TRBD2	NA	TRBJ2-7	TGCGCCAGCAGCTTTGAACCGGGACTAACATCCTACGAGCAGTACTTC	CASSFEPGLTSYEQYF
TRBV7-3	NA	NA	TRBJ1-1	TGTGCCAGCAGCCCGCGGATGAACACTGAAGCTTTCTTT	CASSPRMNTEAFF